This T cell receptor beta chain was found in a study of blood T cells in healthy people across ages. Overall study: Template-switching capture recovered about one barcoded beta molecule per two T cells.

CDR1 is SGHTA, CDR2 FQGTGA, per germline. CDR3 length equals 17 residues. Trimming cost V 0 bases and J 0 bases; bases outside gene matches: 4. Points on this clonotype: Its target is unknown.

Healthy Caucasian individuals from Russia aged roughly 6 to 90 were enrolled as donors. PCR was performed a second time for about 6 to 11 cycles using a sample-barcoded 5' primer and a J-beta primer mix. The template-switch adaptor, which had 12 random nucleotides, put a tag on each cDNA molecule. TCRdb reprocessed the 5' RACE reads with MiXCR, giving one entry per CDR3 protein. The sample holds roughly 800,000 distinct CDR3 sequences, 20% to 30% seen once. Study results and limitations: Age advanced and TCR beta diversity per million T cells fell, roughly linearly.

The data were also submitted as part of a second study, on T cells of mothers and their children.

This rearrangement joins TRBV7-3 to TRBJ2-2; 7 positions match TRBD1. What was sequenced was blood. The clonotype comes from a boy younger than 18 in good health. Here the CDR3 reads CASSLTFDRANTGELFF. For the CDR3, the DNA is TGTGCCAGCAGCTTAACATTTGACAGGGCGAACACCGGGGAGCTGTTTTTT.